This T cell receptor beta chain was recorded in a study of blood T cell repertoires in COVID-19. Study processing details: Estimated nucleated cell counts came from reference gene primer amplification. This table comes from immunoSEQ multiplex PCR, and its TCRdb copy is limited to in-frame clones, with some not included. That table furnishes V, J and clone size, whereas the DNA furnished D and trimming. The sample shows 400,000 to 550,000 clones, roughly 85% of them seen only once. The participants were between about 18 and 100 years old and came from 24 US areas. Cohorts were based on clinical histories the participants reported. Germline assignment: CDR1 SQVTM and CDR2 ANQGSEA. The length of the CDR3 is 10 residues.

The chain recombines TRBV29-1 with TRBJ1-1; D remains unclear. Sequencing input: PBMCs or T cells enriched from blood (not recorded which). The TCR sequence derives from a woman younger than 30 with acute COVID-19. The CDR3 bases are TGCAGGTCGAGGGACACTGAAGCTTTCTTT. Protein product: CRSRDTEAFF.